This T cell receptor (beta chain) was profiled in a study of graft-versus-host responses after intestinal transplantation. The wider study: The transplants performed in recipients were multivisceral, liver-intestinal, or isolated intestinal. Anti-thymocyte globulin induction, then tacrolimus and steroids for around 3 years, went to all recipients.

Whole-study findings and limits: Levels of circulating GvH clones at their peak were associated with early post-transplant HvG declines. GvH clones detected in recipient marrow included some appearing first in ileum or blood.

For this clone: Its antigen remains unknown.

Assay used: immunoSEQ multiplex PCR; TCRdb lists only in-frame clones, some missing. The sample has 88,000 or so clones; 75% to 90% are singletons. The material sequenced was unstimulated CD4+ T cells sorted from spleen or lymph node cells, taken before intestinal transplant. This TCR came from a human donor who received an intestinal transplant.

The CDR3 nucleotides are TGTGCCACCAGCAGAGATTGGTCGGGTTTCACTGAAGCTTTCTTT. Residues: CATSRDWSGFTEAFF. This chain connects TRBV15 to TRBJ1-1; D call uncertain. Germline-derived CDR1 and CDR2 are LNHNV and YYDKDF (reference sequence). The CDR3 contains 15 residues. V lost 0 bases and J lost 4, with 12 bases in between.